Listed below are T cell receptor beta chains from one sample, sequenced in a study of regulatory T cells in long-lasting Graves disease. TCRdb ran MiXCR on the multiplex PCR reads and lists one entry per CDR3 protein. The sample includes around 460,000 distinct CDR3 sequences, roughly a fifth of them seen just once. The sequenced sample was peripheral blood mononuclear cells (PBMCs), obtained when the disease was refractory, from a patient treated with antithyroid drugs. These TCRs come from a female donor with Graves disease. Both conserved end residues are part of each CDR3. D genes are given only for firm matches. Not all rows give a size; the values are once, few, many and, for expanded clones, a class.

CDR3nt: TGCAGCGTTGTAGGGGGGGACTACAATGAGCAGTTCTTC
CDR3aa: CSVVGGDYNEQFF
d_gene: -
v_gene: TRBV29-1
abundance: -
j_gene: TRBJ2-1

CDR3nt: TGTGCCAGTGGGTTTCGGGATTCCTACGAGCAGTACTTC
CDR3aa: CASGFRDSYEQYF
d_gene: -
v_gene: TRBV28
abundance: many
j_gene: TRBJ2-7

CDR3nt: TGTGCCAGCAGCCAGTCTGGACAGGGACTAAGTAACTATGGCTACACCTTC
CDR3aa: CASSQSGQGLSNYGYTF
d_gene: TRBD1
v_gene: TRBV16
abundance: many
j_gene: TRBJ1-2

CDR3nt: TGTGCCAGCAGTTACCGGGCCCGCGGGGAGACCCAGTACTTC
CDR3aa: CASSYRARGETQYF
d_gene: -
v_gene: TRBV6-5
abundance: -
j_gene: TRBJ2-5

CDR3nt: TGTGCCAGCAGTTCCTCCCCGGGCGGGGGTTACGAGCAGTACTTC
CDR3aa: CASSSSPGGGYEQYF
d_gene: TRBD2
v_gene: TRBV28
abundance: many
j_gene: TRBJ2-7

CDR3nt: TGCAGTGCCACAGCCGGGACTACCGACACCGGGGAGCTGTTTTTT
CDR3aa: CSATAGTTDTGELFF
d_gene: TRBD2
v_gene: TRBV20-1
abundance: -
j_gene: TRBJ2-2

CDR3nt: TGCGCCAGCAGCTTGGGTACATCGGCGATCTACGAGCAGTACTTC
CDR3aa: CASSLGTSAIYEQYF
d_gene: -
v_gene: TRBV5-1
abundance: many
j_gene: TRBJ2-7

CDR3nt: TGTGCCAGCAGTTTACTAGGGTTTACTGAAGCTTTCTTT
CDR3aa: CASSLLGFTEAFF
d_gene: -
v_gene: TRBV12-3/TRBV12-4
abundance: many
j_gene: TRBJ1-1

CDR3nt: TGCAGCGTTCCCCCCCCAGCGGGAGCGAGCGATGAGCAGTTCTTC
CDR3aa: CSVPPPAGASDEQFF
d_gene: TRBD2
v_gene: TRBV29-1
abundance: -
j_gene: TRBJ2-1

CDR3nt: TGTGCCAGCAGCTTAGCGGGATGGGGCGATGAGCAGTTCTTC
CDR3aa: CASSLAGWGDEQFF
d_gene: -
v_gene: TRBV11-1
abundance: -
j_gene: TRBJ2-1

CDR3nt: TGTGCCACCAGCAGTCCCGTGGCGAACACTGAAGCTTTCTTT
CDR3aa: CATSSPVANTEAFF
d_gene: -
v_gene: TRBV15
abundance: many
j_gene: TRBJ1-1

CDR3nt: TGTGCCAGCAGCTTGTCCGCGGGAAGTAGAAACGAGCAGTACTTC
CDR3aa: CASSLSAGSRNEQYF
d_gene: -
v_gene: TRBV11-3
abundance: few
j_gene: TRBJ2-7

CDR3nt: TGTGCCAGTAGTTTACAGGGGGCTGAGGGTGAGCAGTTCTTC
CDR3aa: CASSLQGAEGEQFF
d_gene: TRBD1
v_gene: TRBV19
abundance: -
j_gene: TRBJ2-1

CDR3nt: TGTGCCAGCAGTGGTTCGGTCCAGGAGTTCTCCTACGAGCAGTACTTC
CDR3aa: CASSGSVQEFSYEQYF
d_gene: -
v_gene: TRBV6-1
abundance: -
j_gene: TRBJ2-7

CDR3nt: TGTACCAGCAGCTTAGTCGAAAGTTACGAGCAGTACTTC
CDR3aa: CTSSLVESYEQYF
d_gene: -
v_gene: TRBV7-2
abundance: -
j_gene: TRBJ2-7

CDR3nt: TGTGCCAGCAGCGTCACAGGGTCGGGTGAAGCTTTCTTT
CDR3aa: CASSVTGSGEAFF
d_gene: -
v_gene: TRBV9
abundance: -
j_gene: TRBJ1-1

CDR3nt: TGTGCCAGCAGCTTGCGGGACAGGGGCTTATCCTACGAGCAGTACTTC
CDR3aa: CASSLRDRGLSYEQYF
d_gene: TRBD1
v_gene: TRBV13
abundance: -
j_gene: TRBJ2-7

CDR3nt: TGTGCCAGCAGCAGACAGGAAGATCAGCCCCAGCATTTT
CDR3aa: CASSRQEDQPQHF
d_gene: -
v_gene: TRBV6-1
abundance: -
j_gene: TRBJ1-5

CDR3nt: TGTGCCAGCCGTTCTTTAGGGGTCGGACAGGGGAGGACCGGGGAGCTGTTTTTT
CDR3aa: CASRSLGVGQGRTGELFF
d_gene: TRBD1
v_gene: TRBV27
abundance: many
j_gene: TRBJ2-2

CDR3nt: TGTGCCAGCAGCATTGACAGGGGGCTTACTGAAGCTTTCTTT
CDR3aa: CASSIDRGLTEAFF
d_gene: TRBD1
v_gene: TRBV7-9
abundance: -
j_gene: TRBJ1-1

CDR3nt: TGTGCCAGCAGCCAGGCCCCCACGAGCTCCTACGAGCAGTACTTC
CDR3aa: CASSQAPTSSYEQYF
d_gene: -
v_gene: TRBV3-1
abundance: few
j_gene: TRBJ2-7

CDR3nt: TGTGCCAGCAGTAGCCCCAGGGATTCAACTAATGAAAAACTGTTTTTT
CDR3aa: CASSSPRDSTNEKLFF
d_gene: -
v_gene: TRBV28
abundance: few
j_gene: TRBJ1-4

CDR3nt: TGTGCCAGCAGCCCAGGGACAGCCCCGTGGGGCTACACCTTC
CDR3aa: CASSPGTAPWGYTF
d_gene: TRBD1
v_gene: TRBV3-1
abundance: many
j_gene: TRBJ1-2

CDR3nt: TGTGCCAGCAGCCAAGAAGCCGCCTCCTACGAGCAGTACTTC
CDR3aa: CASSQEAASYEQYF
d_gene: -
v_gene: TRBV3-1
abundance: few
j_gene: TRBJ2-7

CDR3nt: TGTGCCAGCAGCTTAGCTGGGGGGTGGGAGTATGACATTCAGTACTTC
CDR3aa: CASSLAGGWEYDIQYF
d_gene: -
v_gene: TRBV11-2
abundance: many
j_gene: TRBJ2-4

CDR3nt: TGTGCCAGCAGCTTTGGGTTGGACACTGAAGCTTTCTTT
CDR3aa: CASSFGLDTEAFF
d_gene: -
v_gene: TRBV11-2
abundance: many
j_gene: TRBJ1-1

CDR3nt: TGTGCCAGCAGTCTACAGGGGTCTGGAAACACCATATATTTT
CDR3aa: CASSLQGSGNTIYF
d_gene: TRBD1
v_gene: TRBV28
abundance: many
j_gene: TRBJ1-3

CDR3nt: TGTGCCAGCATTAAACCACCGGGCCGCCAGTACTTC
CDR3aa: CASIKPPGRQYF
d_gene: -
v_gene: TRBV27
abundance: -
j_gene: TRBJ2-5

CDR3nt: TGTGCCAGCAGTCACCCTGCGCATCAGCCCCAGCATTTT
CDR3aa: CASSHPAHQPQHF
d_gene: -
v_gene: TRBV6-1
abundance: -
j_gene: TRBJ1-5

CDR3nt: TGTGCCAGTAATCGTCCCGGGACAGGGAATCCCCAGCATTTT
CDR3aa: CASNRPGTGNPQHF
d_gene: TRBD1
v_gene: TRBV19
abundance: many
j_gene: TRBJ1-5

CDR3nt: TGTGCCAGCAGCTCGACACCTAACACTGAAGCTTTCTTT
CDR3aa: CASSSTPNTEAFF
d_gene: -
v_gene: TRBV7-9
abundance: few
j_gene: TRBJ1-1

CDR3nt: TGTGCCAGCAGCATCGGGACAGGGATTGAAAAACTGTTTTTT
CDR3aa: CASSIGTGIEKLFF
d_gene: TRBD1
v_gene: TRBV5-6
abundance: many
j_gene: TRBJ1-4

CDR3nt: TGTGCCAGCAGTTTATTCTCGGGCAGGGGAGGGGGAAGGCACCGAAATGAAAAACTGTTTTTT
CDR3aa: CASSLFSGRGGGRHRNEKLFF
d_gene: -
v_gene: TRBV28
abundance: many
j_gene: TRBJ1-4

CDR3nt: TGCAGTGCTAGAGCGGGGTTCGGGGCCAACGTCCTGACTTTC
CDR3aa: CSARAGFGANVLTF
d_gene: -
v_gene: TRBV20-1
abundance: many
j_gene: TRBJ2-6

CDR3nt: TGTGCCAGCAGTGATTTTTACGGCCAGGGGAACACCATATATTTT
CDR3aa: CASSDFYGQGNTIYF
d_gene: -
v_gene: TRBV2
abundance: many
j_gene: TRBJ1-3

CDR3nt: TGTGCCAGCAGCCGGGACGTTCCTGGGGCCAACGTCCTGACTTTC
CDR3aa: CASSRDVPGANVLTF
d_gene: -
v_gene: TRBV16
abundance: many
j_gene: TRBJ2-6

CDR3nt: TGTGCCAGCAGCCTCACGTCGACAGGGGCCTCATATGGCTACACCTTC
CDR3aa: CASSLTSTGASYGYTF
d_gene: TRBD1
v_gene: TRBV6-1
abundance: few
j_gene: TRBJ1-2